What follows describes a single T cell receptor (beta chain). Its antigen is still unknown. What was sequenced were expressed TCRB transcripts, since all of the isolated RNA had been reverse transcribed. Method: immunoSEQ multiplex PCR; TCRdb's copy keeps in-frame clones and lacks some. The table has 150,000 to 170,000 clones, 10% seen once. This sample was included in a study of beta chain features in type 1 diabetes. Whole-study findings and limits: VDJ junctions from patients with type 1 diabetes contained fewer insertions and more deletions. PCR might favor shorter templates, equally in patients and controls. In every one of the four CD4+ subsets, TCRB CDR3s were moderately but significantly shorter in Type 1 diabetes patients.

Trimming took 1 base from V and 16 from J, leaving 17 bases between them. The V gene's germline CDR1 is SGHTA and CDR2 FQGNSA. There are 13 residues in the CDR3. The chain joins TRBV7-2 to TRBJ2-1; D is possibly TRBD1 (5 bases). The source material was central memory CD4+ T cells from blood. This sequence originates from a man aged 25 to 40 with type 1 diabetes. DNA for the CDR3: TGTGCCAGCAGCTTAGGAGCAGGGTTATTCTCTTTCTTC. Its translation: CASSLGAGLFSFF.